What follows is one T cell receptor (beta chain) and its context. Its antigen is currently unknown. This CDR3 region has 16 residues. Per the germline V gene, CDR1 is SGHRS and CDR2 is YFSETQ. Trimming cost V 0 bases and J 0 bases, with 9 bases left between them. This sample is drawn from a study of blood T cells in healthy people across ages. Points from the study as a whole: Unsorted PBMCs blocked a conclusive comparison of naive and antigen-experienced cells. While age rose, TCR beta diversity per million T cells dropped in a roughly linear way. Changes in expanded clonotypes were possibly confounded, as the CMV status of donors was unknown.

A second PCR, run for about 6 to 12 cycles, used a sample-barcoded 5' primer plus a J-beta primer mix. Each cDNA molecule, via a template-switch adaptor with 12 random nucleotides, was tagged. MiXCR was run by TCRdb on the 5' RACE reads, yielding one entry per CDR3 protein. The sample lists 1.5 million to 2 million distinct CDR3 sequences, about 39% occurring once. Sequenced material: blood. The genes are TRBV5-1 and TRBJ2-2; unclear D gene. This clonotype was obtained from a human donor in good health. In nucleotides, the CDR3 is TGCGCCAGCAGCTTGGAGACGACCGCGAACACCGGGGAGCTGTTTTTT. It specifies CASSLETTANTGELFF.